The next 5 T cell receptor beta chains were all read from a single sample in a study of T cell responses to AZD1222 COVID-19 vaccine. Libraries were prepared by immunoSEQ multiplex PCR; TCRdb keeps only in-frame clonotypes and omits some of them. The data contain about 120,000 clones, 70% to 90% of them singletons. The sample consisted of peripheral blood, taken on day 0 of AZD1222 vaccination. The source of these receptors is an adult in good health.

The genes are TRBV6-4 and TRBJ1-1, with D unclear. V was trimmed by 0 bases and J by 4 bases, leaving 15 bases between them. Germline V gives CDR1 MRHNA, CDR2 SNTAGT. The CDR3 loop spans 16 amino acids. The CDR3 DNA is TGTGCCAGCAGTGACTCTCTGGAGACCCTCGCCACTGAAGCTTTCTTT. Encoded protein: CASSDSLETLATEAFF.

The CDR3 loop reads CASSLGGTGRNEQFF. CDR3 nucleotides: TGTGCCAGCAGTCTAGGTGGGACAGGAAGAAATGAGCAGTTCTTC. The chain recombines TRBV6-5 with TRBJ2-1; 8 bases are a match to TRBD1. Germline V gene data show CDR1 as MNHEY and CDR2 as SVGAGI. Germline trimming cut 5 bases from V and 7 bases from J; bases unmatched to any gene: 10. This CDR3 region has 15 residues.

The V and J genes are TRBV7-8 and TRBJ1-1; TRBD1 aligns across 8 bases. The CDR3 totals 15 residues. With V trimmed by 5 bases and J by 4 bases, 9 bases remained unmatched. Germline CDR1 SGHVS, CDR2 FQNEAQ. This CDR3 reads CASSNRGDAGTEAFF. In DNA form, the CDR3 reads TGTGCCAGCAGCAACAGGGGGGATGCGGGCACTGAAGCTTTCTTT.

The chain recombines TRBV5-1 with TRBJ1-6, with D unresolved. The CDR3 has 14 amino acids. In germline, CDR1 is SGHRS, CDR2 YFSETQ. Trimming left V 2 bases short and J 8 bases short, with 11 bases between. In nucleotides, the CDR3 is TGCGCCAGCAGCTTAAGTGGGGATCATTCACCCCTCCACTTT. Translated, it gives CASSLSGDHSPLHF.

CDR3 coding DNA: TGTGCCAGCAGCCAAGAAATTCTAAGGGAGCAGTACTTC. As protein: CASSQEILREQYF. The genes are TRBV3-1 (or the pseudogene TRBV3-2) and TRBJ2-7; the D is unclear. Germline loops: CDR1 LGHDT, CDR2 YNNKEL (reference sequence). V was trimmed by 0 bases and J by 7 bases, leaving 10 bases between them. The CDR3 totals 13 residues.